The 20 T cell receptor beta chains below all came from one sample that was sequenced in a study of graft-versus-host responses after intestinal transplantation. Only in-frame clones appear in the TCRdb table, and some are missing; sequencing was by immunoSEQ multiplex PCR. Found here are under 40,000 clones, around 94% of them singletons; the top ten hold 0.76%. Sequencing used PBMCs, obtained 16 days after intestinal transplant. The source of these receptors is a human patient who received an intestinal transplant, so some T cells may come from the graft donor.

The rearrangement uses TRBV7-2 and TRBJ1-2, with unresolved D. The germline V gene has CDR1 SGHTA and CDR2 FQGNSA. The CDR3 has 15 amino acids. Trimming left V 5 bases short and J 8 bases short, with 21 bases between. The DNA for the CDR3 is TGTGCCAGCAGCCAATCCTTGGCGTCATCTTGGGGCTACACCTTC. Encoded protein: CASSQSLASSWGYTF.

This chain connects TRBV18 to TRBJ2-7, with D perhaps TRBD1 or TRBD2 (6 bases each). CDR3 length equals 14 residues. V was cut by 0 bases and J by 3 bases, with 9 bases left in between. CDR1 is KGHSH and CDR2 is LQKENI in the germline V gene. The chain's CDR3 is CASSPPGGGYEQYF. In DNA, the CDR3 is TGTGCCAGCTCACCACCGGGGGGCGGCTACGAGCAGTACTTC.

V gene TRBV19 combines with J gene TRBJ2-1; 7 positions agree with TRBD2. J was trimmed by 2 bases and V by 11 bases; bases with no gene match: 12. This CDR3 comprises 15 residues. Per the germline V gene, CDR1 is LNHDA and CDR2 is SQIVND (reference sequence). This CDR3 is CALIPAGEPYNEQFF. CDR3 in DNA: TGTGCCCTCATTCCGGCGGGAGAACCCTACAATGAGCAGTTCTTC.

This sequence joins TRBV7-9 and TRBJ1-1; no clear D. V was clipped by 3 bases and J by 7 bases, with 6 bases between them. In germline, CDR1 is SEHNR, CDR2 FQNEAQ (reference sequence). The CDR3 spans 11 residues. The CDR3 sequence: CASSFGDEAFF. The CDR3 coding sequence is TGTGCCAGCAGCTTCGGGGATGAAGCTTTCTTT.

The chain has TRBV21-1 and TRBJ2-3; TRBD1 is taken as the D call from the table, unchecked against the DNA. TRBV21-1 is an annotated pseudogene. This CDR3 spans 21 amino acids. DNA of the CDR3: TGTGCCAGCAGCAAAGCTTTATTAAAGGGTGGGACAGGCTCGGACACAGATACGCAGTATTTT. This gives the protein CASSKALLKGGTGSDTDTQYF.

V gene TRBV27 combines with J gene TRBJ2-1; 9 bases align to TRBD2. V lost 6 bases to trimming and J lost 2 bases; unmatched junction nucleotides: 5. This CDR3 comprises 15 residues. Per the germline V gene, CDR1 is MNHEY and CDR2 is SMNVEV (reference sequence). The CDR3 nucleotides are TGTGCCAGCAGGATAATAGCGGGGGCCTACAATGAGCAGTTCTTC. Its translation is CASRIIAGAYNEQFF.

V is TRBV9 and J is TRBJ2-7; 13 bases are a match to TRBD2. This CDR3 contains 16 residues. Germline V gene sequence: CDR1 SGDLS, CDR2 YYNGEE. V lost 0 bases to trimming and J lost 1 base; unmatched junction nucleotides: 1. CDR3 sequence (DNA): TGTGCCAGCAGCGTAGGGGGACTAGCGGGATCCTACGAGCAGTACTTC. Encoded protein: CASSVGGLAGSYEQYF.

The V gene is TRBV7-2, the J gene TRBJ2-1; weak D call: TRBD2 (5 bases). The CDR3 is 18 amino acids. Trimming shortened V by 0 bases and J by 3 bases, and 18 bases separated the two germline ends. In germline, CDR1 is SGHTA, CDR2 FQGNSA. CDR3 amino acids: CASSLAGTRQTIYNEQFF. In DNA form, the CDR3 reads TGTGCCAGCAGCTTAGCGGGAACTAGACAAACGATCTACAATGAGCAGTTCTTC. Using reference TRBV7-2 and TRBJ2-1 for the parts outside the CDR3, the full variable domain is GAGVSQSPSNKVTEKGKDVELRCDPISGHTALYWYRQSLGQGLEFLIYFQGNSAPDKSGLPSDRFSAERTGGSVSTLTIQRTQQEDSAVYLCASSLAGTRQTIYNEQFFGPGTRLTVL.

The rearrangement joins TRBV9 to TRBJ2-3, with 8 bases aligning to TRBD1. With 4 bases clipped from V and 5 bases from J, the junction kept 9 bases outside the gene matches. The germline V gene has CDR1 SGDLS and CDR2 YYNGEE. The CDR3 totals 15 residues. The CDR3 DNA follows: TGTGCCAGCAGCTTATTCGGACAGGGTAAAGATACGCAGTATTTT. This translates into CASSLFGQGKDTQYF.

The V gene is TRBV14, the J gene TRBJ2-7, with D perhaps assigned TRBD1 or TRBD2 (5 bases each). CDR1 is SGHDN and CDR2 is FVKESK in the germline V gene. The V end lost 4 bases, the J end lost 2 bases, and 9 bases lay between the germline ends. CDR3 length: 13 amino acids. CDR3 sequence (DNA): TGTGCCAGCAGCCGGGGACGTGCCTACGAGCAGTACTTC. This codes for CASSRGRAYEQYF.

The rearrangement links TRBV14 to TRBJ2-1, with D hard to call. Trimming stripped 2 bases from V and 8 bases from J, with 7 bases between. Looked up from germline, CDR1 is SGHDN and CDR2 is FVKESK. CDR3 length: 12 amino acids. For the CDR3, the DNA is TGTGCCAGCAGCCAACAGCACTATGAGCAGTTCTTC. This translates into CASSQQHYEQFF.

The chain recombines TRBV9 with TRBJ2-1, with TRBD2 matching 14 bases. Germline CDR1 reads SGDLS; CDR2 reads YYNGEE. CDR3 length equals 18 residues. The trim removed 1 base at V and 7 bases at J, leaving 10 bases unmatched. The CDR3 region is CASSVRLAGGPGWNEQFF. The CDR3 DNA follows: TGTGCCAGCAGCGTACGACTAGCGGGAGGGCCAGGTTGGAATGAGCAGTTCTTC.

CDR3 DNA sequence: TGCGCCAGCAGTGAGGGGCTAGCGGGAGCCCAAGAGACCCAGTACTTC. Its protein product is CASSEGLAGAQETQYF. V usage is TRBV10-1 and J usage is TRBJ2-5, with TRBD2 matching 10 bases. Germline assignment: CDR1 WNHNN and CDR2 SYGVQD (reference sequence). The length of the CDR3 is 16 residues. V gave up 2 bases and J gave up 1 base; unmatched junction bases: 4.

The chain recombines TRBV5-1 with TRBJ2-1; TRBD2 matches at 8 bases. CDR3 length equals 17 residues. After removal of 1 base from V and 7 bases from J, the junction contained 13 bases not matched to a gene. From germline, CDR1 is SGHRS and CDR2 YFSETQ. The CDR3 region has the DNA TGCGCCAGCAGCTTGTATTCGAGAGCGGGAGTCGGGAATGAGCAGTTCTTC. This encodes CASSLYSRAGVGNEQFF.

J is TRBJ2-7 and V is TRBV5-1, with 9 bases identical to TRBD1. The CDR3 covers 15 residues. Trimming took 4 bases from V and 5 from J; bases not matched to a gene: 10. From germline, CDR1 is SGHRS and CDR2 YFSETQ. CDR3 sequence: CASSPAGQGTNEQYF. The CDR3 region has the DNA TGCGCCAGCAGCCCAGCAGGACAGGGGACTAACGAGCAGTACTTC. Drawing the rest from reference TRBV5-1 and TRBJ2-7, the complete variable domain is KAGVTQTPRYLIKTRGQQVTLSCSPISGHRSVSWYQQTPGQGLQFLFEYFSETQRNKGNFPGRFSGRQFSNSRSEMNVSTLELGDSALYLCASSPAGQGTNEQYFGPGTRLTVT.

This clone was picked up one time. The chain recombines TRBV28 with TRBJ2-3; weak D call: TRBD1 (6 bases). V was pared by 11 bases and J by 2 bases, with 20 bases between. The CDR3 has 15 residues. Germline values: CDR1 MDHEN, CDR2 SYDVKM. CDR3 sequence: CAHSVRGHDTDTQYF. The CDR3, as DNA: TGTGCCCACAGCGTCAGGGGTCATGACACAGATACGCAGTATTTT. The whole variable domain, remainder taken from reference TRBV28 and TRBJ2-3, is DVKVTQSSRYLVKRTGEKVFLECVQDMDHENMFWYRQDPGLGLRLIYFSYDVKMKEKGDIPEGYSVSREKKERFSLILESASTNQTSMYLCAHSVRGHDTDTQYFGPGTRLTVL.

The gene calls are TRBV27 and TRBJ2-7; D is perhaps TRBD1 (5 bases). V was trimmed by 3 bases and J by 2 bases, leaving 11 bases between them. This CDR3 has 14 residues. The germline gives CDR1 MNHEY, CDR2 SMNVEV (reference sequence). The chain's CDR3 is CASSLQGNTYEQYF. CDR3 coding DNA: TGTGCCAGCAGTTTGCAGGGTAACACCTACGAGCAGTACTTC.

V gene TRBV4-1 combines with J gene TRBJ2-1, with D possibly being TRBD2 (5 bases). Trimming left V 1 base short and J 5 bases short, with 12 bases between. The CDR3 loop spans 15 amino acids. The germline V gene has CDR1 MGHRA and CDR2 YSYEKL. In nucleotides, the CDR3 is TGCGCCAGCAGCCAAGGTTGGGGAGCAGACAATGAGCAGTTCTTC. Protein product: CASSQGWGADNEQFF.

The chain employs TRBV27 and TRBJ2-7, with D uncertain. This CDR3 comprises 14 residues. Trimming stripped 6 bases from V and 2 bases from J, with 14 bases between. CDR1 MNHEY and CDR2 SMNVEV come from the germline V gene (reference sequence). For the CDR3, the DNA is TGTGCCAGCAGACTCAACGCTAAGCCCTACGAGCAGTACTTC. It codes for CASRLNAKPYEQYF.

The chain is built from TRBV4-3 and TRBJ1-6; D gene unclear. With 0 bases removed from V and 0 bases from J, the gap between germline ends came to 6 bases. The germline gives CDR1 LGHNA, CDR2 YSLEER. The CDR3 covers 16 residues. The CDR3: CASSQDVGSYNSPLHF. CDR3 nucleotides: TGCGCCAGCAGCCAAGATGTGGGCTCCTATAATTCACCCCTCCACTTT.